This TCR beta chain was captured in a study of cytomegalovirus exposure and HLA in healthy donors. Study-wide results and limits: Cytomegalovirus status was reportedly diagnosed by the classifier with high sensitivity and specificity.

Germline CDR1 and CDR2: SGDLS and YYNGEE. The CDR3 extends over 14 amino acids. The V end lost 3 bases, the J end lost 2 bases, and 10 bases lay between the germline ends. On this clone: What it binds is not known.

Profiled with immunoSEQ multiplex PCR; TCRdb holds only in-frame clones, not every one. The table includes about 360,000 clones, more than 80% detected once. The study drew the donors from its approximately 110-subject validation cohort, separate from the roughly 710-subject first cohort. Material: PBMCs. The clonotype originates from a woman between 18 and 29 years old in good health and CMV-seronegative. V and J are TRBV9 and TRBJ2-3; tentative D call: TRBD2 (5 bases). As DNA, the CDR3 is TGTGCCAGCAGCGGACCCGACTACACAGATACGCAGTATTTT. It yields the protein CASSGPDYTDTQYF.